This T cell receptor (beta chain) was recovered during a study of technical replicates of blood from a handful of donors. Sequencing was performed with immunoSEQ multiplex PCR; in TCRdb, only in-frame clones are kept and a portion is missing. The repertoire has fewer than 70,000 clones, roughly 94% of them found once; the top ten carry 0.2% to 0.25%. The CDR3 loop spans 15 amino acids. V gave up 6 bases and J gave up 2 bases; unmatched junction bases: 9. Germline V gene lookup returns CDR1 SGHRS and CDR2 YFSETQ. The clonotype comes from a human donor in good health. Sequencing was done on a sample of T cells isolated from PBMCs. The V gene is TRBV5-1, the J gene TRBJ2-7; 9 bases match TRBD2. The CDR3 here is CASNPGLANPYEQYF. The CDR3 DNA reads as TGCGCCAGCAATCCCGGACTAGCGAACCCCTACGAGCAGTACTTC.